A selection of T cell receptor beta chains follows, all from one sample in a study of CD8 T cells in ankylosing spondylitis. Using its own MiXCR run on the 5' RACE reads, TCRdb lists one record per CDR3 protein. The sample comprises hundreds of thousands of distinct CDR3 sequences, roughly 13% of which are singletons, and almost 7% rests with the top ten. Specimen: blood, either unsorted or a sorted T cell fraction (not recorded which). The receptors originated from a male donor with ankylosing spondylitis. CDR3s include the opening cysteine and the closing phenylalanine or tryptophan. The order of the fields is J gene, D gene, clone size, V gene, CDR3 protein, CDR3 DNA. The D gene is left open where the match is weak. Clone sizes are given selectively: once, few, many, or a class where the clone is expanded.

j_call: TRBJ1-3; d_call: -; clone_size: -; v_call: TRBV4-1; cdr3_aa: CASSQSLRGNTIYF; cdr3_nt: TGCGCCAGCAGCCAATCCCTACGGGGAAACACCATATATTTT
j_call: TRBJ1-5; d_call: -; clone_size: few; v_call: TRBV27; cdr3_aa: CASSQSSGGQPQHF; cdr3_nt: TGTGCCAGCAGTCAATCTTCGGGGGGTCAGCCCCAGCATTTT
j_call: TRBJ1-5; d_call: -; clone_size: -; v_call: TRBV19; cdr3_aa: CASSIKGFDQPQHF; cdr3_nt: TGTGCCAGTAGTATTAAAGGGTTCGATCAGCCCCAGCATTTT
j_call: TRBJ2-1; d_call: TRBD2; clone_size: -; v_call: TRBV2; cdr3_aa: CASRVSGSKNEQFF; cdr3_nt: TGTGCCAGCAGGGTTAGCGGGAGTAAGAATGAGCAGTTCTTC
j_call: TRBJ1-1; d_call: -; clone_size: few; v_call: TRBV11-1; cdr3_aa: CASSLYRNTEAFF; cdr3_nt: TGTGCCAGCAGCTTGTACCGGAACACTGAAGCTTTCTTT
j_call: TRBJ2-1; d_call: TRBD2; clone_size: few; v_call: TRBV20-1; cdr3_aa: CSARDWASGRPSSNEQFF; cdr3_nt: TGCAGTGCTAGAGATTGGGCTAGCGGGAGGCCAAGTTCCAATGAGCAGTTCTTC
j_call: TRBJ2-5; d_call: -; clone_size: many; v_call: TRBV30; cdr3_aa: CAWSLAMGSVETQYF; cdr3_nt: TGTGCCTGGAGTCTTGCTATGGGTTCGGTAGAGACCCAGTACTTC
j_call: TRBJ2-1; d_call: TRBD2; clone_size: -; v_call: TRBV15; cdr3_aa: CATSRHTGRLADNEQFF; cdr3_nt: TGTGCCACCAGCAGACATACAGGGAGACTAGCGGACAATGAGCAGTTCTTC
j_call: TRBJ2-1; d_call: TRBD2; clone_size: -; v_call: TRBV7-8; cdr3_aa: CASSWPVLAGVRSYNEQFF; cdr3_nt: TGTGCCAGCAGCTGGCCGGTACTAGCGGGAGTTAGGTCCTACAATGAGCAGTTCTTC
j_call: TRBJ2-1; d_call: -; clone_size: few; v_call: TRBV21-1; cdr3_aa: CASTLGGHCYNEQFF; cdr3_nt: TGTGCCAGCACCCTGGGCGGGCATTGTTACAATGAGCAGTTCTTC
j_call: TRBJ2-1; d_call: TRBD2; clone_size: few; v_call: TRBV7-2; cdr3_aa: CASSYLAGEQFF; cdr3_nt: TGTGCCAGCAGCTACCTAGCGGGTGAGCAGTTCTTC
j_call: TRBJ2-3; d_call: -; clone_size: few; v_call: TRBV11-2; cdr3_aa: CASSSRTFLGSTDTQYF; cdr3_nt: TGTGCCAGCAGCTCTCGGACTTTTCTCGGAAGCACAGATACGCAGTATTTT
j_call: TRBJ2-4; d_call: TRBD2; clone_size: few; v_call: TRBV5-1; cdr3_aa: CASSLGRTSGSNIQYF; cdr3_nt: TGCGCCAGCAGCTTGGGTCGGACTAGCGGGAGTAACATTCAGTACTTC
j_call: TRBJ2-1; d_call: TRBD1; clone_size: many; v_call: TRBV12-3/TRBV12-4; cdr3_aa: CASSSGQGVSYNEQFF; cdr3_nt: TGTGCCAGCAGTTCGGGACAGGGGGTTTCCTACAATGAGCAGTTCTTC
j_call: TRBJ2-1; d_call: TRBD2; clone_size: many; v_call: TRBV12-3/TRBV12-4; cdr3_aa: CASREGSSYNEQFF; cdr3_nt: TGTGCCAGCCGGGAGGGGAGCTCCTACAATGAGCAGTTCTTC